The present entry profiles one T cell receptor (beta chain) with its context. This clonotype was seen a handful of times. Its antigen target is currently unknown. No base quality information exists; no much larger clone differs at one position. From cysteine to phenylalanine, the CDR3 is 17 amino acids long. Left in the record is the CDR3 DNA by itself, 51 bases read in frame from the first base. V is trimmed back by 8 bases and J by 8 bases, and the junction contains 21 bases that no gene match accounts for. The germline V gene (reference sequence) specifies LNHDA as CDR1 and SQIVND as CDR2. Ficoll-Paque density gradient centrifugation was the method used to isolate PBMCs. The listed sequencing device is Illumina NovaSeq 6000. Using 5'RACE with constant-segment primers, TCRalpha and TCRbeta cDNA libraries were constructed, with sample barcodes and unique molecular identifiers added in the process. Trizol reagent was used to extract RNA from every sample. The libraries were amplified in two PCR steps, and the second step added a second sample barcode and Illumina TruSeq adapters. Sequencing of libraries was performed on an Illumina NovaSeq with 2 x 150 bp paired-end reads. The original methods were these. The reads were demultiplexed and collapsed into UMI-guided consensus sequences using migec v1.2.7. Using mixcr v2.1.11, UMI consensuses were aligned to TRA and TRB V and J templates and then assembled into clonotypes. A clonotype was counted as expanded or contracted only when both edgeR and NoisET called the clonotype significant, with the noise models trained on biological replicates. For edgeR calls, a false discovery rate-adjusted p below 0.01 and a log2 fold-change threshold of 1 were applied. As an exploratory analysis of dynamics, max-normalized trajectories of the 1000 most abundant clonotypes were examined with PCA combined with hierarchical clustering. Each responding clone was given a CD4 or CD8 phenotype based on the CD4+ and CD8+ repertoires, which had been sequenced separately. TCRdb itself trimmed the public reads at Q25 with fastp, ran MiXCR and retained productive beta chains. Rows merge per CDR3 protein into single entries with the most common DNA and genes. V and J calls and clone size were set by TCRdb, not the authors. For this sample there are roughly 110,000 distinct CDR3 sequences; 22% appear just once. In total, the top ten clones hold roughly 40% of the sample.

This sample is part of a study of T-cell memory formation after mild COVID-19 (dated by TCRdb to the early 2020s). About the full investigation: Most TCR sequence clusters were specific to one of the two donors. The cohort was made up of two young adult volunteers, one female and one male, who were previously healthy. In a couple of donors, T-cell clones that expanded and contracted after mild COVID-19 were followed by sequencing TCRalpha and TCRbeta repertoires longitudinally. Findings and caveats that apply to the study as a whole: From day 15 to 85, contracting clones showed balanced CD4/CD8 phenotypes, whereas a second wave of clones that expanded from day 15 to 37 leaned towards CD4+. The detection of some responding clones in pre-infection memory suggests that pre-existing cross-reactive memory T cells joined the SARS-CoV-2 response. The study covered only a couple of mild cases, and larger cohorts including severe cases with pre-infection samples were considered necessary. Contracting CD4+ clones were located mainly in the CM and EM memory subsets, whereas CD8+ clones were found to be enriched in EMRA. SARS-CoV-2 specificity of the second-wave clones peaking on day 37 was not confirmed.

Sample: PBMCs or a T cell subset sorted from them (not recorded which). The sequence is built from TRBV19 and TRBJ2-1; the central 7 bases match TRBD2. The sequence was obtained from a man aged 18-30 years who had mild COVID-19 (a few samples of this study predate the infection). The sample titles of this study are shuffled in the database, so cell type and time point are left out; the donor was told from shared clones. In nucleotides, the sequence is TGTGCCAGTGAGGGGTATTTTGCGGGACTAAGGCGCGATGAGCAGTTCTTC. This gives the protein CASEGYFAGLRRDEQFF.